Below are 9 T cell receptor beta chains sequenced from a single sample in a study of T cells in localized non-small cell lung cancer. Assay used: immunoSEQ multiplex PCR; TCRdb lists only in-frame clones, some missing. The sample yields about 74,000 clones, 70% to 85% seen once. The material sequenced was peripheral blood, taken before any cancer treatment. The source is a female donor over 55 with stage I lung adenocarcinoma.

This chain uses TRBV11-2 with TRBJ1-3, with 7 bases identical to TRBD1. This CDR3 has 14 amino acids. J gave up 4 bases and V 1 base, and 1 base lay outside the gene matches. Germline CDR1 SGHAT, CDR2 FQNNGV. The CDR3 DNA follows: TGTGCCAGCAGCTTAGGGGACAGAGGAAACACCATATATTTT. Translation: CASSLGDRGNTIYF. The full variable domain, with the rest looked up from reference TRBV11-2 and TRBJ1-3, is EAGVAQSPRYKIIEKRQSVAFWCNPISGHATLYWYQQILGQGPKLLIQFQNNGVVDDSQLPKDRFSAERLKGVDSTLKIQPAKLEDSAVYLCASSLGDRGNTIYFGEGSWLTVV.

The chain recombines TRBV7-2 with TRBJ2-7; D unresolved. The CDR3 length is 12 residues. Germline V CDR1 and CDR2: SGHTA, FQGNSA. Trimming took off 0 bases at V and 12 bases at J, with 12 bases between the two ends. CDR3 sequence (DNA): TGTGCCAGCAGCTTAGCCGCCACGACCAGGTACTTC. Translation gives CASSLAATTRYF.

The CDR3 loop is CASSASGGTSYEQYF. CDR3 nucleotides: TGTGCCAGTAGTGCTAGCGGGGGGACCTCCTACGAGCAGTACTTC. The chain joins TRBV19 to TRBJ2-7; TRBD2 matches at 11 bases. In germline, CDR1 is LNHDA, CDR2 SQIVND (reference sequence). The CDR3 length is 15 residues. The ends lost 5 bases at V and 0 bases at J; junction bases unmatched: 3. Filled out from reference TRBV19 and TRBJ2-7, the complete variable domain reads DGGITQSPKYLFRKEGQNVTLSCEQNLNHDAMYWYRQDPGQGLRLIYYSQIVNDFQKGDIAEGYSVSREKKESFPLTVTSAQKNPTAFYLCASSASGGTSYEQYFGPGTRLTVT.

The chain links TRBV7-2 to TRBJ1-2; possibly TRBD1 for D (5 bases). This CDR3 spans 14 amino acids. V was clipped by 3 bases and J by 4 bases, with 12 bases between them. The V gene's germline CDR1 is SGHTA and CDR2 FQGNSA. For the CDR3, the DNA is TGTGCCAGCAGCTTCAATCAGGGTTTCTATGGCTACACCTTC. Protein sequence: CASSFNQGFYGYTF.

There are a few counts of this clone. The chain has TRBV5-8 and TRBJ1-2, with D possibly being TRBD1 (5 bases). Trimming left V 4 bases short and J 3 bases short, with 13 bases between. This CDR3 is built from 14 residues. Germline lookup yields CDR1 SGHTS and CDR2 YDEGEE. The CDR3: CASSRGDGHYGYTF. CDR3 nucleotide sequence: TGTGCCAGCAGCAGAGGGGACGGCCACTATGGCTACACCTTC.

The V gene is TRBV2, the J gene TRBJ1-5; weak D call: TRBD1 (6 bases). The germline CDR1 and CDR2 sequences are SNHLY and FYNNEI. Trimming took 6 bases from V and 1 from J, leaving 13 bases between them. The CDR3 consists of 15 residues. This CDR3 is CASREGVWSNQPQHF. The CDR3 coding sequence is TGTGCCAGCAGGGAGGGGGTGTGGAGCAATCAGCCCCAGCATTTT.

The chain combines TRBV6-5 with TRBJ2-1; D is tentatively TRBD1 or TRBD2 (5 bases each). Trimming took 6 bases from V and 10 from J, leaving 16 bases between them. The CDR3 contains 13 residues. From germline, CDR1 is MNHEY and CDR2 SVGAGI. The CDR3 sequence: CASRKITGTEQFF. The CDR3 nucleotides are TGTGCCAGCAGGAAAATTACCGGGACCGAGCAGTTCTTC.

This clone showed up just once. The rearrangement uses TRBV25-1 and TRBJ2-7, with D unresolved. The V end lost 4 bases, the J end lost 0 bases, and 13 bases lay between the germline ends. This CDR3 is built from 15 residues. The V gene's germline CDR1 is MGHDK and CDR2 SYGVNS. CDR3 sequence reads: CASSGRSTSSYEQYF. The CDR3 DNA follows: TGTGCCAGCAGTGGTCGAAGCACCAGCTCCTACGAGCAGTACTTC.

In its sample, this clone was seen once. This chain links TRBV7-9 with TRBJ2-1; D gene unclear. Germline CDR1 reads SEHNR; CDR2 reads FQNEAQ (reference sequence). This CDR3 spans 14 amino acids. With 5 bases removed from V and 0 bases from J, the gap between germline ends came to 8 bases. The CDR3 DNA is TGTGCCAGCAGCGAAGCTACCTCCTACAATGAGCAGTTCTTC. Translating it yields CASSEATSYNEQFF. Supplemented by reference TRBV7-9 and TRBJ2-1, the full variable domain reads DTGVSQNPRHKITKRGQNVTFRCDPISEHNRLYWYRQTLGQGPEFLTYFQNEAQLEKSRLLSDRFSAERPKGSFSTLEIQRTEQGDSAMYLCASSEATSYNEQFFGPGTRLTVL.